These 4 T cell receptor beta chains came from one sample sequenced in a study of brain T cells in children with intractable seizures. Measured with immunoSEQ multiplex PCR; TCRdb has only the in-frame clones, and not every one. The sample yields 55,000 to 80,000 clones, about 96% seen once. The specimen was peripheral blood, collected at surgery. Every receptor here comes from a boy younger than two with focal cortical dysplasia and intractable seizures.

The chain carries TRBV28 and TRBJ2-7, with 7 bases identical to TRBD1. This CDR3 region has 14 residues. J was trimmed by 2 bases and V by 5 bases; bases with no gene match: 6. Per germline, CDR1 MDHEN and CDR2 SYDVKM. CDR3 in amino acids: CASSLRDSPYEQYF. CDR3 DNA: TGTGCCAGCAGTCTCCGGGACAGTCCCTACGAGCAGTACTTC.

The chain couples TRBV7-9 to TRBJ2-1; D remains unclear. This CDR3 contains 12 residues. Germline V gene data show CDR1 as SEHNR and CDR2 as FQNEAQ (reference sequence). Trimming removed 4 bases from V and 8 bases from J, with 9 bases in between. The CDR3 DNA follows: TGTGCCAGCAGCTCAGCGTTGGATGAGCAGTTCTTC. This encodes CASSSALDEQFF.

The J gene is TRBJ2-1, the V gene TRBV27, with TRBD2 matching over 8 bases. The CDR3 runs to 15 residues. Germline V CDR1 and CDR2: MNHEY, SMNVEV (reference sequence). V shed 6 bases and J 2 bases; nucleotides not matched to a gene: 6. CDR3 DNA sequence: TGTGCCAGCAGCCCCGGGACTAGACCCTACAATGAGCAGTTCTTC. Amino acids: CASSPGTRPYNEQFF.

This chain links TRBV7-2 with TRBJ2-3, with TRBD2 matching over 7 bases. V dropped 2 bases and J dropped 2; count of bases not matched to a gene: 7. The germline CDR1 and CDR2 sequences are SGHTA and FQGNSA. This CDR3 has 16 residues. As DNA, the CDR3 is TGTGCCAGCAGCTTAAGGGGAGGGACTCTCACAGATACGCAGTATTTT. This encodes CASSLRGGTLTDTQYF. The whole variable domain, filled in from reference TRBV7-2 and TRBJ2-3, reads GAGVSQSPSNKVTEKGKDVELRCDPISGHTALYWYRQSLGQGLEFLIYFQGNSAPDKSGLPSDRFSAERTGGSVSTLTIQRTQQEDSAVYLCASSLRGGTLTDTQYFGPGTRLTVL.